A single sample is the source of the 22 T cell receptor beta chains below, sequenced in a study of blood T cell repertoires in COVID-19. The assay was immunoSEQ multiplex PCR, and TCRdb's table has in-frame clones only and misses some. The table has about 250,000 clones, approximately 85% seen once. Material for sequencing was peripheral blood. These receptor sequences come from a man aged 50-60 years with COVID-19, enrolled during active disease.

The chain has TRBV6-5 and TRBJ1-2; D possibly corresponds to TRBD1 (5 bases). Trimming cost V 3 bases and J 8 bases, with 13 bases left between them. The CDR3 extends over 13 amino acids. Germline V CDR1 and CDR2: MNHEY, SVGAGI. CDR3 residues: CASSYQGRGGYTF. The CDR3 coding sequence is TGTGCCAGCAGTTATCAGGGAAGAGGAGGCTACACCTTC.

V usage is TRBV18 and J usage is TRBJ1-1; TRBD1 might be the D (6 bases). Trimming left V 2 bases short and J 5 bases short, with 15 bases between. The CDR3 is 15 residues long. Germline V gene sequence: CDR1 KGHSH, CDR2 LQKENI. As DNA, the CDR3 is TGTGCCAGCTCACCAAGACAGGCCGAGGGAACTGAAGCTTTCTTT. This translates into CASSPRQAEGTEAFF.

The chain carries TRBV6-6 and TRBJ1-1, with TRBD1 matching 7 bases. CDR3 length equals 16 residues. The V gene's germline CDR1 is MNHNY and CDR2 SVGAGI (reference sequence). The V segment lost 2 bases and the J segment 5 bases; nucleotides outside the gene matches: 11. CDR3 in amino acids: CASSYPRGRGVTEAFF. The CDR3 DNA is TGTGCCAGCAGTTACCCTAGGGGGCGCGGGGTAACTGAAGCTTTCTTT.

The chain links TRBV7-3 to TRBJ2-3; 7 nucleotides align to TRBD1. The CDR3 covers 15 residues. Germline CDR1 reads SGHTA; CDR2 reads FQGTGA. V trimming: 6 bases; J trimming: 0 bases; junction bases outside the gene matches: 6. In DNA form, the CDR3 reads TGTGCCAGCAGATTTAGGGGGCTTAGCACAGATACGCAGTATTTT. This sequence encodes CASRFRGLSTDTQYF.

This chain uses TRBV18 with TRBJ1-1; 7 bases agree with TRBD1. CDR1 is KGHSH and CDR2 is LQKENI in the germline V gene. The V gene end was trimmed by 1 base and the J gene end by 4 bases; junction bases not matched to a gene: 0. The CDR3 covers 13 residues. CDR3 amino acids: CASSPRQGTEAFF. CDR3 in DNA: TGTGCCAGCTCACCACGACAGGGCACTGAAGCTTTCTTT.

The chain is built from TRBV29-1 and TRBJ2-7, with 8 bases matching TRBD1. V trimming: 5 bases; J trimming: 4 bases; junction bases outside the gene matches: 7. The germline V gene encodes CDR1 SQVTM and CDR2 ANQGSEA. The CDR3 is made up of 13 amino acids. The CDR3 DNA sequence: TGCAGCGTTTCGGACAGGGCACAATACGAGCAGTACTTC. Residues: CSVSDRAQYEQYF.

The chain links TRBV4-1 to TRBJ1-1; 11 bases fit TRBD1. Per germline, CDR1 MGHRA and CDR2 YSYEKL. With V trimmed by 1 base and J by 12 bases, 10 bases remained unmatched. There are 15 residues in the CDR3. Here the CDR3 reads CASSQARTGGGKTFF. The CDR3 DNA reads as TGCGCCAGCAGCCAAGCCAGGACAGGGGGCGGGAAAACTTTCTTT.

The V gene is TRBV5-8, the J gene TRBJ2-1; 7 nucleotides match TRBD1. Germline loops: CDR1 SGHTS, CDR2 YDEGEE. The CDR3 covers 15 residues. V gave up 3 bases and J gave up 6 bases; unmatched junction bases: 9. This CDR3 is CASSSGQRVRNEQFF. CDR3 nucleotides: TGTGCCAGCAGCTCGGGACAGAGGGTCCGCAATGAGCAGTTCTTC.

The CDR3 loop is CASSYRLAGNTDTQYF. In nucleotides, the CDR3 is TGTGCCAGCAGCTACCGACTAGCGGGGAACACAGATACGCAGTATTTT. The V call is TRBV5-4, the J call TRBJ2-3; 11 bases map to TRBD2. Germline lookup yields CDR1 SGHNT and CDR2 YYREEE (reference sequence). V lost 3 bases to trimming and J lost 2 bases; unmatched junction nucleotides: 5. The CDR3 contains 16 residues.

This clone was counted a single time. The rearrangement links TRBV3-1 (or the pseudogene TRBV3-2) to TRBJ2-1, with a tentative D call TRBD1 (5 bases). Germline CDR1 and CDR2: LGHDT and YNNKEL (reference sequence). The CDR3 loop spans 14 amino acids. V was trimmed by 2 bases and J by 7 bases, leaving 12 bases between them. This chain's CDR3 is CASSQHTGTNEQFF. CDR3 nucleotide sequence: TGTGCCAGCAGCCAACACACAGGTACGAATGAGCAGTTCTTC.

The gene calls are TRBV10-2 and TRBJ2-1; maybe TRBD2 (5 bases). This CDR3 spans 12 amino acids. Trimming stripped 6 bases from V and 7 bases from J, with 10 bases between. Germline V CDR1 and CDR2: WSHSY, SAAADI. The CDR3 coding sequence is TGCGCCAGCAGACTAGTGGGAAATGAGCAGTTCTTC. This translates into CASRLVGNEQFF.

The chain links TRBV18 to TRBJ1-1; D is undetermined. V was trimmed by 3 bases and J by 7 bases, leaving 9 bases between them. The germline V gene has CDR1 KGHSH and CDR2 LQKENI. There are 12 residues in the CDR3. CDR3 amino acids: CASSPSSVEAFF. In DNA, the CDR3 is TGTGCCAGCTCACCTTCATCGGTTGAAGCTTTCTTT.

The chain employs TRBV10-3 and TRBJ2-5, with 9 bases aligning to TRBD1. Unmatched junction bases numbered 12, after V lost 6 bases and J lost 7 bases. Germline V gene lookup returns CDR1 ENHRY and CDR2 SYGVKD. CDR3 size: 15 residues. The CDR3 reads CAISPTTGGVWTQYF. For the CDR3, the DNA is TGTGCCATCAGCCCAACAACAGGGGGCGTGTGGACCCAGTACTTC.

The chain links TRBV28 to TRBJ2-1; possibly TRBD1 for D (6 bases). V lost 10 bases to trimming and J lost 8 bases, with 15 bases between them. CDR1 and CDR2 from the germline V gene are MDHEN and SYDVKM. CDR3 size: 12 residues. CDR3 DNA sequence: TGTGCCACATTAGGACAGTTCGATGAGCAGTTCTTC. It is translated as CATLGQFDEQFF.

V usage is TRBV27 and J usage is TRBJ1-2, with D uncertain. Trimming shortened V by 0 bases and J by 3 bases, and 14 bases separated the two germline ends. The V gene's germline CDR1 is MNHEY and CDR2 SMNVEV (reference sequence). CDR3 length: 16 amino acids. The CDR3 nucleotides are TGTGCCAGCAGTTTATCGTCTGGGAGGGATCACTATGGCTACACCTTC. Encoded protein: CASSLSSGRDHYGYTF.

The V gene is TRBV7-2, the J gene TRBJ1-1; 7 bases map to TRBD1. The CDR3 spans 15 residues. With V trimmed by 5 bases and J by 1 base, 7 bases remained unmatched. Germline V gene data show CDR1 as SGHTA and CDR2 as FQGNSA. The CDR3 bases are TGTGCCAGCAGCCGGGTCGGGACAGAGAACACTGAAGCTTTCTTT. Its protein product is CASSRVGTENTEAFF.

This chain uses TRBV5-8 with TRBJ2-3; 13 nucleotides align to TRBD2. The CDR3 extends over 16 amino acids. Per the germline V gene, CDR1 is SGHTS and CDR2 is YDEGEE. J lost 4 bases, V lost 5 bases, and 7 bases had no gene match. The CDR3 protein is CASSLGLAGESDTQYF. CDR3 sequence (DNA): TGTGCCAGCAGTCTCGGACTAGCGGGGGAGTCAGATACGCAGTATTTT.

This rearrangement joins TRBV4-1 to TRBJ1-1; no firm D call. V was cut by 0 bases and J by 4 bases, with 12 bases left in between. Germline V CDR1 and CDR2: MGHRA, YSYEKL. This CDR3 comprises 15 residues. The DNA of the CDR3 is TGCGCCAGCAGCCAAGAGCGGGCCAGAGGCACTGAAGCTTTCTTT. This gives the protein CASSQERARGTEAFF.

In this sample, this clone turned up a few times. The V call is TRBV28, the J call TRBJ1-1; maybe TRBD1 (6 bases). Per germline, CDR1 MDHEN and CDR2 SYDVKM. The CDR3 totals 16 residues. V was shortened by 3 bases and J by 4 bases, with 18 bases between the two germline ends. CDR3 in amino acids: CASSLTGVVGSTEAFF. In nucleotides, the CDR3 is TGTGCCAGCAGTTTGACAGGAGTAGTGGGGAGCACTGAAGCTTTCTTT.

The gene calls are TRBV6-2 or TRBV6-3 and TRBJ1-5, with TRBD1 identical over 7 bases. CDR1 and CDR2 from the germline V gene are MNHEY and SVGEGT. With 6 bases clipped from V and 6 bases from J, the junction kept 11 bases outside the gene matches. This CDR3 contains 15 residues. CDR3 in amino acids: CASSRTGAPVQPQHF. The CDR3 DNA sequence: TGTGCCAGCAGCCGCACAGGGGCCCCGGTTCAGCCCCAGCATTTT.

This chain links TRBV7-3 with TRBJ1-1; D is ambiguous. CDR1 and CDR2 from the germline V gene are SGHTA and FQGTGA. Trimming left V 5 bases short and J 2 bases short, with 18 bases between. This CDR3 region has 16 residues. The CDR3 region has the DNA TGTGCCAGCAGCACCCTAGGCGGGGATCCCAACACTGAAGCTTTCTTT. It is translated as CASSTLGGDPNTEAFF.

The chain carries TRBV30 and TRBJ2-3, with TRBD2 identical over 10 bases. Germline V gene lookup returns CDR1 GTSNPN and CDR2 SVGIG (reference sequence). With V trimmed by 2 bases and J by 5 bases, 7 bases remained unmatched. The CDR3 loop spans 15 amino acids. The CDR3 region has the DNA TGTGCCTGGAGTTGGATAGCGGGGGGAATAGATACGCAGTATTTT. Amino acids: CAWSWIAGGIDTQYF.